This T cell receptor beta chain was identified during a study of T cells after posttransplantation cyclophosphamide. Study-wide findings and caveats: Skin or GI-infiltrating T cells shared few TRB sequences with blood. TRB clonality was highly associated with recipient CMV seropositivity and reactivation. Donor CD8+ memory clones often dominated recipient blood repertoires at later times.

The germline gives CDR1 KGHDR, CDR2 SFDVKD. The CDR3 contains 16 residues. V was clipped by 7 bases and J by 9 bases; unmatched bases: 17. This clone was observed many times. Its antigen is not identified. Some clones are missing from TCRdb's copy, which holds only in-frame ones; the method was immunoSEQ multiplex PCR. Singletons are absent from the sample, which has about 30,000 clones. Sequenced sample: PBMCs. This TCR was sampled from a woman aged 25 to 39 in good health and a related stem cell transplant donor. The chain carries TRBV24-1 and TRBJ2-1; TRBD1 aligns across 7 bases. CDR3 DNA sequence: TGTGCCACCAGGGACTCAAGACCTACAGGGGCGGGTGAGCAGTTCTTC. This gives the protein CATRDSRPTGAGEQFF.